This TCR beta chain appears in the sequencing data of a study of blood T cell repertoires in COVID-19. Source study methods: Quantification of nucleated cells was approximated via reference gene primer amplification. Profiled with immunoSEQ multiplex PCR; TCRdb holds only in-frame clones, not every one. D and trimming come from the DNA, and the V and J calls and clone size come from that table. In the table there are around 280,000 clones, 90% of which are singletons. The trim removed 3 bases at V and 2 bases at J, leaving 20 bases unmatched. The germline CDR1 and CDR2 sequences are GTSNPN and SVGIG (reference sequence). The CDR3 runs 19 residues. Enrolled through a virtual design, the participants were between roughly 18 and 95 years of age and came from about two dozen US areas.

The sequence derives from a woman under 30 with acute COVID-19. This rearrangement joins TRBV30 to TRBJ2-5; 8 bases are shared with TRBD1. The source material was PBMCs or T cells enriched from blood (not recorded which). For the CDR3, the DNA is TGTGCCTGGAGGAGAAGGCGGGACAGGCAAAGAGGGGCGCAAGAGACCCAGTACTTC. Residues: CAWRRRRDRQRGAQETQYF. The full variable domain, rest sourced from reference TRBV30 and TRBJ2-5, is SQTIHQWPATLVQPVGSPLSLECTVEGTSNPNLYWYRQAAGRGLQLLFYSVGIGQISSEVPQNLSASRPQDRQFILSSKKLLLSDSGFYLCAWRRRRDRQRGAQETQYFGPGTRLLVL.